This T cell receptor (beta chain) was profiled in a study of shared clonotypes between healthy human individuals. Across the study: There were three CD4 naive, three CD4 memory, two CD8 naive and one CD8 memory plates per donor.

Here immunoSEQ multiplex PCR was the method, and the copy in TCRdb shows in-frame clones only, minus some. The data show 560,000 or so clones, 95% to 97% seen once. CD8 cells regarded as naive lacked CD45RO, were positively chosen for CCR7, and omitted terminally differentiated effector memory CD45RA+ cells. Notes on this clone: Other nucleotide sequences in the sample specify the same CDR3.

The CDR3 is 13 amino acids. V lost 3 bases to trimming and J lost 0 bases, with 3 bases between them. CDR1 is SNHLY, CDR2 FYNNEI, per germline. Sequenced material: naive CD8+ T cells sorted from blood. The clonotype was recovered from a woman younger than 45 in good health. V is TRBV2 and J is TRBJ2-1; D is uncertain. DNA for the CDR3: TGTGCCAGCAGTGAGAGCTCCTACAATGAGCAGTTCTTC. This encodes CASSESSYNEQFF. The full variable domain, rest sourced from reference TRBV2 and TRBJ2-1, is EPEVTQTPSHQVTQMGQEVILRCVPISNHLYFYWYRQILGQKVEFLVSFYNNEISEKSEIFDDQFSVERPDGSNFTLKIRSTKLEDSAMYFCASSESSYNEQFFGPGTRLTVL.